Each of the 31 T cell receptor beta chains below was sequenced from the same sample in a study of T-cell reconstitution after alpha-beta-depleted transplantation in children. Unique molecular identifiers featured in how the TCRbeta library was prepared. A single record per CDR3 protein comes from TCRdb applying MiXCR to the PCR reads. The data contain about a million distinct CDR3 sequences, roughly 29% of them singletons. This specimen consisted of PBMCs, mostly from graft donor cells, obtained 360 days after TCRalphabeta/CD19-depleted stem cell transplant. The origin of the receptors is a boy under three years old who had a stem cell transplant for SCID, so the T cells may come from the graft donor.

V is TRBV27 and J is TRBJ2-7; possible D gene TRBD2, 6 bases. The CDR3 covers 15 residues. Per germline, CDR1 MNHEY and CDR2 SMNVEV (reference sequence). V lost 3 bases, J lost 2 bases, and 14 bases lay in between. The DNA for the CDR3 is TGTGCCAGCAGTTTTTCCTTGGGACTTCCCTACGAGCAGTACTTC. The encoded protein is CASSFSLGLPYEQYF.

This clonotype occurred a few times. CDR3 residues: CASSHGAQETQYF. DNA of the CDR3: TGTGCCAGCAGCCACGGGGCCCAAGAGACCCAGTACTTC. The chain joins TRBV5-5 to TRBJ2-5; the D gene could be TRBD1 or TRBD2 (5 bases each). The CDR3 totals 13 residues. Germline loops: CDR1 SGHKS, CDR2 YYEKEE (reference sequence). V dropped 4 bases and J dropped 1 base, with 8 bases sitting between them.

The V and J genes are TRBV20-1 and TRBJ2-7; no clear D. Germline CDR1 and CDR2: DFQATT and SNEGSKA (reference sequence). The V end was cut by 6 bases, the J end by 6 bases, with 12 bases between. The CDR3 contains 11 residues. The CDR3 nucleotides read TGCAGTGCCGTAGGGCCCAGCGAGCAGTACTTC. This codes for CSAVGPSEQYF.

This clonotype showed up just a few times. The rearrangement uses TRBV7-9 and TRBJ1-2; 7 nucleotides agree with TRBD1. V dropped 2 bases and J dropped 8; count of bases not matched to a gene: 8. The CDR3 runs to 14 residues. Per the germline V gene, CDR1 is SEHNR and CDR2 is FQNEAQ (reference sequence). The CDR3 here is CASSLFGTEKGYTF. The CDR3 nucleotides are TGTGCCAGCAGCTTATTCGGGACAGAAAAAGGCTACACCTTC.

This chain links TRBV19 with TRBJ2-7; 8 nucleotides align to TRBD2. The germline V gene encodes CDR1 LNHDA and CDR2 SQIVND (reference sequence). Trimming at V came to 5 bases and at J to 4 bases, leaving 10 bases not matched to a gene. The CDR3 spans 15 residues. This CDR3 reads CASSPTGGPLYEQYF. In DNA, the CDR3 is TGTGCCAGTAGTCCGACGGGGGGGCCCCTATACGAGCAGTACTTC.

The CDR3 DNA reads TGCGCCAGCAGCTCGCACGGGGCTAACCAAGAGACCCAGTACTTC. This codes for CASSSHGANQETQYF. The chain couples TRBV4-3 to TRBJ2-5; perhaps D is TRBD1 or TRBD2 (5 bases each). CDR1 is LGHNA, CDR2 YSLEER, per germline. The CDR3 runs 15 residues. The germline V and J ends were trimmed by 5 bases and 0 bases, with 13 bases remaining between them.

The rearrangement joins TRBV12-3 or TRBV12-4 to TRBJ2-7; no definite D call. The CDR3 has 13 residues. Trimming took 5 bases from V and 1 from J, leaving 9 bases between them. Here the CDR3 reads CASSPDESYEQYF. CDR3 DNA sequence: TGTGCCAGCAGTCCGGACGAATCCTACGAGCAGTACTTC.

CDR3 nucleotide sequence: TGTGCCAGCAGCTTAGAAGGGGAGATTTTGGGCGAGCAGTACTTC. Its protein is CASSLEGEILGEQYF. The gene calls are TRBV7-8 and TRBJ2-7; D could derive from TRBD1 or TRBD2 (5 bases each). CDR1 is SGHVS, CDR2 FQNEAQ, per germline. The CDR3 is 15 amino acids. Trimming left V 1 base short and J 6 bases short, with 16 bases between.

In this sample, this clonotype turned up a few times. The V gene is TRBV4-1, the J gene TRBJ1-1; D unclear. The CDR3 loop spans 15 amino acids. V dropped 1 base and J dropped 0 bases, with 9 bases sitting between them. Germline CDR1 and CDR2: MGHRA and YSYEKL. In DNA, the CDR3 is TGCGCCAGCAGCCAAGGGCCAAGGTTGAACACTGAAGCTTTCTTT. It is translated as CASSQGPRLNTEAFF.

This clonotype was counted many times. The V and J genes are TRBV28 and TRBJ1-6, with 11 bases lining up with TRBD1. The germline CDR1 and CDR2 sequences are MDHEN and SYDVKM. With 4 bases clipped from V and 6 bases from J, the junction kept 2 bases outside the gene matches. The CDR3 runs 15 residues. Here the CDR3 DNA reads TGTGCCAGCAGTTCGGGACAGGGGGGTAATTCACCCCTCCACTTT. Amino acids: CASSSGQGGNSPLHF.

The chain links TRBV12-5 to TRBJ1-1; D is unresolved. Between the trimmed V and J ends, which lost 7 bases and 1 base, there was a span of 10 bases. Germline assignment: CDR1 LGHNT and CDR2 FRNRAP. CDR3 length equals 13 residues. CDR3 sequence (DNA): TGTGCTAGTGCCCCGACACCGAACACTGAAGCTTTCTTT. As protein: CASAPTPNTEAFF.

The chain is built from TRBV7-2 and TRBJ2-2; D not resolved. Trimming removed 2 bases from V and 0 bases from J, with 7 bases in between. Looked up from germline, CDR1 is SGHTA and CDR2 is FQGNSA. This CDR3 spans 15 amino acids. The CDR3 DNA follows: TGTGCCAGCAGCTTATACTGGTCGAACACCGGGGAGCTGTTTTTT. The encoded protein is CASSLYWSNTGELFF.

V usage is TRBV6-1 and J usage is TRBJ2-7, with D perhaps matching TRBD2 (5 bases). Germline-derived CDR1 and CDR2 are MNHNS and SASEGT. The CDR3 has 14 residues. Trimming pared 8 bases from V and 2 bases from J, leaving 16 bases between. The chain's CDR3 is CASGENEGTYEQYF. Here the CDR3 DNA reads TGTGCCAGCGGAGAAAACGAGGGTACCTACGAGCAGTACTTC.

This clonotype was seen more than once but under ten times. DNA of the CDR3: TGCAGCGCTTGGACAGGGGGCTCTGGGGCCAACGTCCTGACTTTC. Encoded protein: CSAWTGGSGANVLTF. The chain combines TRBV29-1 with TRBJ2-6, with 10 bases fitting TRBD1. Germline CDR1 reads SQVTM; CDR2 reads ANQGSEA. The CDR3 covers 15 residues. The V segment lost 7 bases and the J segment 0 bases; nucleotides outside the gene matches: 3.

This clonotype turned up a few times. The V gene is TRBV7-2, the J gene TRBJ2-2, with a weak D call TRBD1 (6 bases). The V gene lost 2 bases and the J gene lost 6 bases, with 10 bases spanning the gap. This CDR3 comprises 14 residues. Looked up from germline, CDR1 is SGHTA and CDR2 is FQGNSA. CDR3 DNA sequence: TGTGCCAGCAGCTTAAGCGCAGGGGCCGGGGAGCTGTTTTTT. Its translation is CASSLSAGAGELFF.

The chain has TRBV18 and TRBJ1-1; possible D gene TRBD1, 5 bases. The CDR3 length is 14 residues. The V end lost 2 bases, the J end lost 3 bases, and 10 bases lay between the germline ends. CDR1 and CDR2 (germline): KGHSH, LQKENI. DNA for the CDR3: TGTGCCAGCTCACCATACAGGACTGACACTGAAGCTTTCTTT. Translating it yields CASSPYRTDTEAFF.

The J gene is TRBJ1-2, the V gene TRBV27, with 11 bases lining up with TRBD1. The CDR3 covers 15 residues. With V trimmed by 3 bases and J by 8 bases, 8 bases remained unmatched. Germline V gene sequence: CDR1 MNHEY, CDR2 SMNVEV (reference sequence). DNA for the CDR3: TGTGCCAGCAGTTTTCGGACAGGGGGCTTGTGGGGCTACACCTTC. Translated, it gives CASSFRTGGLWGYTF.

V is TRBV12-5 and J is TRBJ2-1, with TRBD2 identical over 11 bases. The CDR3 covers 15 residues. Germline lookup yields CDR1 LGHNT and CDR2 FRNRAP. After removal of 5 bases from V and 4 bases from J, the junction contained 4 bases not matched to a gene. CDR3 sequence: CASGDLAGGYNEQFF. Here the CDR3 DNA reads TGTGCTAGTGGTGATCTAGCGGGGGGTTACAATGAGCAGTTCTTC.

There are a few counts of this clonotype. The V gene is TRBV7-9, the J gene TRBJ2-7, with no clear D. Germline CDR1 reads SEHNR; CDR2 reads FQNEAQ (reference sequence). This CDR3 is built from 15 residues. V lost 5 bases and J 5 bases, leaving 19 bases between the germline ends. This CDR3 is CASSPFDRLGNEQYF. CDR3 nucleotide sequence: TGTGCCAGCAGCCCATTCGACCGCCTAGGGAACGAGCAGTACTTC.

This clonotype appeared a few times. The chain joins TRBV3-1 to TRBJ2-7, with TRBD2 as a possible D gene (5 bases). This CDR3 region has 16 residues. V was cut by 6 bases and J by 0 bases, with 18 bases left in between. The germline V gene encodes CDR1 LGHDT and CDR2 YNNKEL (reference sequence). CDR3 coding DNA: TGTGCCAGCAGTCGGGGAAGTTTTACGAGCTCCTACGAGCAGTACTTC. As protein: CASSRGSFTSSYEQYF.

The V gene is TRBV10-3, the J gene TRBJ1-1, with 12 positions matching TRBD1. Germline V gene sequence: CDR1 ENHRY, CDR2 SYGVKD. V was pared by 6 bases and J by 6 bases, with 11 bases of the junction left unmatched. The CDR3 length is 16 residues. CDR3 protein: CAIRTGTGGDIPEAFF. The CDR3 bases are TGTGCCATCAGGACCGGGACAGGGGGCGACATCCCTGAAGCTTTCTTT.

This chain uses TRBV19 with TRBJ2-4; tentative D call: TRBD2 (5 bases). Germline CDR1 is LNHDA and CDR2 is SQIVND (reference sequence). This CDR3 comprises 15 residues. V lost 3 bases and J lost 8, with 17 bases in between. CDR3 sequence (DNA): TGTGCCAGTAGTATGTCCCCGGGGAGAAGAGACATTCAGTACTTC. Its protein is CASSMSPGRRDIQYF.

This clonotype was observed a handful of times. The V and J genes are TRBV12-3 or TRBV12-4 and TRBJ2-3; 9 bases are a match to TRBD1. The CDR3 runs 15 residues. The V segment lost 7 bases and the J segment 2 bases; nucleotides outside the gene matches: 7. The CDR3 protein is CASTAGQGFTDTQYF. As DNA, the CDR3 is TGTGCCAGCACCGCGGGACAGGGATTCACAGATACGCAGTATTTT.

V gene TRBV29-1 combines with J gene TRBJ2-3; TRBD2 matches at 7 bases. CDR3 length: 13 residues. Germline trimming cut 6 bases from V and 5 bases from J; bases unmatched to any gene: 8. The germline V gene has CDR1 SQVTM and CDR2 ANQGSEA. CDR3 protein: CSVPPGGGDTQYF. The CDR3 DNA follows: TGCAGCGTACCCCCCGGCGGGGGAGATACGCAGTATTTT.

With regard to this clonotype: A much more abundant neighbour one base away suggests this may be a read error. Written as DNA, the CDR3 is TGTGCCAGCAGCCCCGGGACTCGCAGCACAGATACGCAGTATTTT. Its translation: CASSPGTRSTDTQYF. The gene calls are TRBV7-9 and TRBJ2-3, with D maybe TRBD2 (6 bases). CDR3 size: 15 residues. V gave up 5 bases and J gave up 0 bases, with 12 bases separating them. Per germline, CDR1 SEHNR and CDR2 FQNEAQ (reference sequence). The full variable domain, with the rest looked up from reference TRBV7-9 and TRBJ2-3, is DTGVSQNPRHKITKRGQNVTFRCDPISEHNRLYWYRQTLGQGPEFLTYFQNEAQLEKSRLLSDRFSAERPKGSFSTLEIQRTEQGDSAMYLCASSPGTRSTDTQYFGPGTRLTVL.

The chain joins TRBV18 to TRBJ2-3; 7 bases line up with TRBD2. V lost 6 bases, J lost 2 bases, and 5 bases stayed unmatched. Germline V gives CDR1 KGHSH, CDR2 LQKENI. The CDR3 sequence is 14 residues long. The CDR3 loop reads CASSRTSDTDTQYF. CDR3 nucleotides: TGTGCCAGCTCGAGAACTAGCGACACAGATACGCAGTATTTT.

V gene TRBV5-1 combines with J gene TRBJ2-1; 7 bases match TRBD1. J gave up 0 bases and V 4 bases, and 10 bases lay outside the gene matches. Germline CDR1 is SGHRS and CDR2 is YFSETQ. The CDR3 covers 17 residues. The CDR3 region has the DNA TGCGCCAGCAGCGCAGATACAGGGGCCCTCTCCTACAATGAGCAGTTCTTC. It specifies CASSADTGALSYNEQFF.

The CDR3 region is CASSQTPGTGEKETQYF. The CDR3 DNA reads TGTGCCAGCAGCCAAACGCCCGGGACAGGGGAGAAAGAGACCCAGTACTTC. This chain joins TRBV3-1 and TRBJ2-5; TRBD1 matches 10 bases. The CDR3 is made up of 17 amino acids. In germline, CDR1 is LGHDT, CDR2 YNNKEL (reference sequence). Germline trimming cut 2 bases from V and 3 bases from J; bases unmatched to any gene: 9.

The CDR3, as DNA: TGTGCCAGCAGTTCTGGACAGGGGCGCCTACTCTTCCAAGAGACCCAGTACTTC. It codes for CASSSGQGRLLFQETQYF. The chain carries TRBV12-3 or TRBV12-4 and TRBJ2-5; the match to TRBD1 covers 9 bases. The CDR3 has 18 residues. V lost 4 bases and J lost 1; bases outside the gene matches: 13.

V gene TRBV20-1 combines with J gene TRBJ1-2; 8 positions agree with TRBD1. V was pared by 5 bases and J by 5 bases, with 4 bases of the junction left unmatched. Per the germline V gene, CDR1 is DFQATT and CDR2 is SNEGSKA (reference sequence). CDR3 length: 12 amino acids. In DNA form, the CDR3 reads TGCAGTGCTTGGACAGGGAGATATGGCTACACCTTC. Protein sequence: CSAWTGRYGYTF.

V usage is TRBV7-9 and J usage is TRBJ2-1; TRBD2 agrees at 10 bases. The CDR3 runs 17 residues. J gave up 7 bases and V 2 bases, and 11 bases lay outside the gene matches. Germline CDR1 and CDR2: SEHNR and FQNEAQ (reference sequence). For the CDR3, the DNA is TGTGCCAGCAGCTTAAAGCGGGGGGGCGCCTCTCCTAATGAGCAGTTCTTC. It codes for CASSLKRGGASPNEQFF.